The clone carrying this T cell receptor (beta chain) has only one observation. Its specificity is not known. This sample stems from a study of cytomegalovirus exposure and HLA in healthy donors. General observations from the study: About 87% or about 30% of the time was how often most TCR beta V segments were productive, according to an earlier analysis.

60 Vbeta and 13 Jbeta primers were used in PCR. The method was immunoSEQ multiplex PCR; TCRdb's version includes in-frame clones alone and lacks a portion of them. The repertoire has approximately 80,000 clones, 78% of them found once; the top ten carry just under 2.5%. V lost 4 bases, J lost 5 bases, and 20 bases lay in between. Germline lookup yields CDR1 MDHEN and CDR2 SYDVKM. CDR3 length equals 16 residues. The sequencing input was PBMCs. This TCR was sampled from a male donor in good health and CMV-seropositive. The V and J genes are TRBV28 and TRBJ1-2; D unclear. Here the CDR3 DNA reads TGTGCCAGCAGTTCCCCGGCCCGAGAGGGTGATTATGGCTACACCTTC. Its protein product is CASSSPAREGDYGYTF.